The 11 T cell receptor beta chains below all came from one sample that was sequenced in a study of T-cell memory formation after mild COVID-19. TCRdb reprocessed the 5' RACE reads with MiXCR, giving one entry per CDR3 protein. The sample lists around 130,000 distinct CDR3 sequences; 11% to 15% were seen once. Source material: PBMCs or a T cell subset sorted from them (not recorded which). These receptors all stem from an adult woman who had mild COVID-19 (a few samples of this study predate the infection). Cell type and time point are not known.

This clonotype appeared a few times. V usage is TRBV7-2 and J usage is TRBJ2-7, with TRBD2 matching over 7 bases. This CDR3 region has 15 residues. Germline V gene data show CDR1 as SGHTA and CDR2 as FQGNSA. With V trimmed by 1 base and J by 3 bases, 6 bases remained unmatched. The CDR3 is CASSLGLGGSYEQYF. CDR3 DNA: TGTGCCAGCAGCTTAGGATTGGGCGGGAGCTACGAGCAGTACTTC. The variable domain in full, completed from reference TRBV7-2 and TRBJ2-7, reads GAGVSQSPSNKVTEKGKDVELRCDPISGHTALYWYRQSLGQGLEFLIYFQGNSAPDKSGLPSDRFSAERTGGSVSTLTIQRTQQEDSAVYLCASSLGLGGSYEQYFGPGTRLTVT.

V is TRBV5-1 and J is TRBJ2-7, with D tentatively TRBD2 (5 bases). The CDR3 runs 14 residues. The V gene lost 5 bases and the J gene lost 0 bases, with 12 bases spanning the gap. Germline V gives CDR1 SGHRS, CDR2 YFSETQ. CDR3 residues: CASRLSGSSYEQYF. CDR3 in DNA: TGCGCCAGCAGGCTGAGCGGAAGCTCCTACGAGCAGTACTTC.

V gene TRBV5-4 combines with J gene TRBJ2-3, with 7 positions matching TRBD2. Germline trimming cut 4 bases from V and 2 bases from J; bases unmatched to any gene: 16. The CDR3 runs to 18 residues. Looked up from germline, CDR1 is SGHNT and CDR2 is YYREEE (reference sequence). In nucleotides, the CDR3 is TGTGCCAGCAGCCCTGACTTCGGTAGCGGGTTACACACAGATACGCAGTATTTT. Amino acids: CASSPDFGSGLHTDTQYF.

The chain carries TRBV19 and TRBJ2-2; 9 bases are a match to TRBD1. V lost 9 bases and J lost 4; bases outside the gene matches: 12. Germline V gives CDR1 LNHDA, CDR2 SQIVND (reference sequence). The CDR3 contains 16 residues. The DNA for the CDR3 is TGTGCCAGCAACTCCCCGGGACAGGGACCCACCGGGGAGCTGTTTTTT. This translates into CASNSPGQGPTGELFF.

The table lists this clonotype with a few counts. The V and J genes are TRBV7-9 and TRBJ2-2, with 8 bases lining up with TRBD2. V lost 10 bases, J lost 8 bases, and 12 bases stayed unmatched. In germline, CDR1 is SEHNR, CDR2 FQNEAQ (reference sequence). This CDR3 spans 14 amino acids. This CDR3 is CAIIQRESGGELFF. CDR3 coding DNA: TGTGCCATCATTCAGCGGGAGAGCGGAGGGGAGCTGTTTTTT.

This clonotype was detected a few times. The V and J genes are TRBV25-1 and TRBJ2-1, with D tentatively TRBD1 (5 bases). CDR1 and CDR2 (germline): MGHDK, SYGVNS. V lost 8 bases to trimming and J lost 7 bases, with 9 bases between them. The CDR3 runs 11 residues. This chain's CDR3 is CASSGWNEQFF. In DNA form, the CDR3 reads TGTGCCAGCTCAGGGTGGAATGAGCAGTTCTTC.

The V call is TRBV12-3 or TRBV12-4, the J call TRBJ2-7; D ambiguous. Trimming pared 3 bases from V and 6 bases from J, leaving 6 bases between. The CDR3 is 11 amino acids. The CDR3 loop is CASSFKTEQYF. In DNA form, the CDR3 reads TGTGCCAGCAGTTTTAAGACCGAGCAGTACTTC.

The CDR3 protein is CASSSLPNFEYF. CDR3 bases: TGTGCCAGCAGTTCCCTGCCTAATTTCGAGTATTTT. The rearrangement links TRBV2 to TRBJ2-3; no firm D call. Germline lookup yields CDR1 SNHLY and CDR2 FYNNEI. The CDR3 consists of 12 residues. Trimming took off 5 bases at V and 13 bases at J, with 16 bases between the two ends.

The V and J genes are TRBV6-5 and TRBJ1-5; 12 nucleotides line up with TRBD1. The CDR3 covers 15 residues. In germline, CDR1 is MNHEY, CDR2 SVGAGI. J lost 7 bases, V lost 6 bases, and 7 bases had no gene match. CDR3 in amino acids: CASRTGTGGGQPQHF. CDR3 bases: TGTGCCAGCAGAACTGGGACAGGGGGCGGACAGCCCCAGCATTTT.

This clonotype was counted a few times. V and J are TRBV12-3 or TRBV12-4 and TRBJ2-3; D not certain. The CDR3 runs to 14 residues. The V gene lost 3 bases and the J gene lost 1 base, with 8 bases spanning the gap. CDR3 sequence reads: CASSLVHGTDTQYF. CDR3 nucleotides: TGTGCCAGCAGTTTGGTACACGGCACAGATACGCAGTATTTT.

The CDR3 spells CASSKGVYEQYF. As DNA, the CDR3 is TGTGCCAGCAGCAAAGGGGTATACGAGCAGTACTTC. The rearrangement uses TRBV7-8 and TRBJ2-7, with TRBD1 as a possible D gene (5 bases). Germline assignment: CDR1 SGHVS and CDR2 FQNEAQ. There are 12 residues in the CDR3. The germline V and J ends were trimmed by 5 bases and 4 bases, with 9 bases remaining between them.